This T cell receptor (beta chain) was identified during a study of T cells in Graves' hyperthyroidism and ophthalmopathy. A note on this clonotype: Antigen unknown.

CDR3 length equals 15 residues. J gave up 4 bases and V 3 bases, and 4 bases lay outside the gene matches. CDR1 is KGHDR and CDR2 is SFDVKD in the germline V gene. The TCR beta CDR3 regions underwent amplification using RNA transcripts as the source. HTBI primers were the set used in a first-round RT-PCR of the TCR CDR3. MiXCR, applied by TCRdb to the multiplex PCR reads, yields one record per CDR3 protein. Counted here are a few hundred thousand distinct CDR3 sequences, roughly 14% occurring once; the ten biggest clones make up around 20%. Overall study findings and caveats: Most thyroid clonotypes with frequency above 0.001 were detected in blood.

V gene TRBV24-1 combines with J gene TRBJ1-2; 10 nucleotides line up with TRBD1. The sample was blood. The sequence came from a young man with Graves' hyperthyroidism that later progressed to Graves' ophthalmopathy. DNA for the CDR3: TGTGCCACCAGTGATCCGACAGGGGGCAGCTATGGCTACACCTTC. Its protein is CATSDPTGGSYGYTF.